Listed below are T cell receptor beta chains from one sample, sequenced in a study of cytomegalovirus exposure and HLA in healthy donors. Data came from immunoSEQ multiplex PCR; TCRdb stores just in-frame clones and leaves some out. The data show over 100,000 clones, about four fifths seen once. The sequenced material came from PBMCs. These receptors were taken from a man aged 30 to 39 in good health and CMV-seronegative. The CDR3 runs from the conserved cysteine through the conserved F or W. A D gene is named only where the DNA matches it firmly. Expanded clones get a size class; other rows say once, few or many, or leave the size out.

D,size,V,J,CDR3,DNA
NA,NA,TRBV4-3,TRBJ1-1,CASSQEAGASNTEAFF,TGCGCCAGCAGCCAAGAAGCTGGGGCCTCTAACACTGAAGCTTTCTTT
TRBD2,NA,TRBV5-4,TRBJ2-7,CASSRGGGLSYEQYF,TGTGCCAGCAGCCGGGGCGGGGGGCTCTCCTACGAGCAGTACTTC
TRBD1,NA,TRBV4-1,TRBJ2-7,CASSPRQGPLSGEQYF,TGCGCCAGCAGCCCCCGACAGGGTCCCTTATCGGGCGAGCAGTACTTC
NA,NA,TRBV30,TRBJ1-3,CAWSLKDFGNTIYF,TGTGCCTGGAGTCTTAAGGACTTTGGAAACACCATATATTTT
NA,NA,TRBV20-1,TRBJ2-7,CSARDSYEQYF,TGCAGTGCTAGGGACAGTTACGAGCAGTACTTC
NA,NA,TRBV28,TRBJ1-5,CASSLVDSLNQPQHF,TGTGCCAGCAGTTTAGTTGACAGTCTTAATCAGCCCCAGCATTTT
TRBD1,NA,TRBV19,TRBJ1-1,CASCRGRGTEAFF,TGTGCCAGTTGCAGGGGGCGAGGGACTGAAGCTTTCTTT
TRBD1,NA,TRBV6-1,TRBJ2-1,CASNPGGADEQFF,TGTGCCAGCAACCCAGGGGGCGCGGATGAGCAGTTCTTC
TRBD2,NA,TRBV10-2,TRBJ2-1,CASSVLAGEYGEQFF,TGCGCCAGCAGTGTGTTAGCGGGAGAATATGGTGAGCAGTTCTTC
NA,NA,TRBV29-1,TRBJ2-3,CSVETGTDTQYF,TGCAGCGTTGAAACGGGCACAGATACGCAGTATTTT
NA,NA,TRBV15,TRBJ1-6,CATSSSRLRDLRYSPLHF,TGTGCCACCAGCAGTTCCAGACTTAGGGACTTAAGGTATTCACCCCTCCACTTT
NA,NA,TRBV19,TRBJ2-2,CASSGSANTGELFF,TGTGCCAGTAGCGGGAGCGCGAACACCGGGGAGCTGTTTTTT
TRBD1,NA,TRBV7-2,TRBJ2-7,CASSPRDRGYEQYF,TGTGCCAGCAGCCCCCGGGACAGGGGTTACGAGCAGTACTTC
NA,NA,TRBV5-1,TRBJ2-6,CASSLDMGGPSPRGANVLTF,TGCGCCAGCAGCTTGGATATGGGAGGCCCGAGCCCCAGGGGGGCCAACGTCCTGACTTTC
NA,NA,TRBV10-3,TRBJ2-7,CAISGSRGFYEQYF,TGTGCCATCAGTGGGTCTAGAGGGTTTTACGAGCAGTACTTC
TRBD2,NA,TRBV6-1,TRBJ2-2,CASRELSWQRGDRELFF,TGTGCCAGCAGAGAACTAAGCTGGCAGCGGGGGGACCGGGAGCTGTTTTTT
NA,NA,TRBV9,TRBJ2-7,CASSVDPSSYEQYF,TGTGCCAGCAGCGTAGACCCTAGCTCCTACGAGCAGTACTTC
TRBD1,NA,TRBV28,TRBJ2-5,CASSQGGQGSETQYF,TGTGCCAGCAGCCAGGGGGGACAGGGTTCCGAGACCCAGTACTTC
NA,NA,TRBV10-3,TRBJ2-3,CAISESRVYTDTQYF,TGTGCCATCAGTGAGTCGAGGGTTTATACAGATACGCAGTATTTT
TRBD2,NA,TRBV7-2,TRBJ2-1,CASSGKTGTSGSNEQFF,TGTGCCAGCAGCGGCAAGACCGGGACTAGCGGGAGCAATGAGCAGTTCTTC
TRBD1,few,TRBV5-1,TRBJ2-1,CASSITGTGHYNEQFF,TGCGCCAGCAGCATAACCGGGACAGGGCACTACAATGAGCAGTTCTTC
TRBD2,NA,TRBV12-5,TRBJ2-2,CASGTSGSTGELFF,TGTGCTAGTGGGACTAGCGGGAGTACCGGGGAGCTGTTTTTT
NA,few,TRBV28,TRBJ2-7,CASSRLAFHEQYF,TGTGCCAGCAGTCGGCTAGCTTTCCACGAGCAGTACTTC
NA,NA,TRBV7-8,TRBJ1-2,CASSLERTAIYGYTF,TGTGCCAGCAGCTTAGAAAGGACAGCGATCTATGGCTACACCTTC
NA,NA,TRBV29-1,TRBJ2-7,CSVIIADSYEQYF,TGCAGCGTTATAATAGCGGACTCCTACGAGCAGTACTTC
TRBD1,NA,TRBV19,TRBJ1-2,CASSKNGQGFFYGYTF,TGTGCCAGTAGTAAGAACGGACAGGGATTCTTTTATGGCTACACCTTC
TRBD2,NA,TRBV5-8,TRBJ2-1,CASSLGGSTYNEQFF,TGTGCCAGCAGCTTAGGCGGGAGTACCTACAATGAGCAGTTCTTC
NA,NA,TRBV7-8,TRBJ2-3,CASSPYGGTQYF,TGTGCCAGCAGCCCATACGGGGGTACGCAGTATTTT
NA,NA,TRBV13,TRBJ2-7,CASSHQSYEQYF,TGTGCCAGCAGCCACCAATCCTACGAGCAGTACTTC
TRBD1,NA,TRBV5-4,TRBJ2-1,CASSLGTGGWRRNEQFF,TGTGCCAGCAGCCTTGGGACAGGGGGATGGAGACGTAATGAGCAGTTCTTC
NA,NA,TRBV6-1,TRBJ2-7,CASSEQGRSYEQYF,TGTGCCAGCAGTGAACAAGGGAGGTCCTACGAGCAGTACTTC
NA,NA,TRBV29-1,TRBJ2-5,CSVVGTRSRRETQYF,TGCAGCGTTGTCGGGACTCGGTCGAGAAGGGAGACCCAGTACTTC
TRBD2,once,TRBV6-1,TRBJ2-7,CASSEGWREYEQYF,TGTGCCAGCAGTGAAGGTTGGCGGGAGTACGAGCAGTACTTC
NA,NA,TRBV30,TRBJ2-7,CAWSPAPGDSSYEQYF,TGTGCCTGGAGTCCCGCTCCCGGGGATAGCTCCTACGAGCAGTACTTC
NA,NA,TRBV29-1,TRBJ1-1,CSVRGDTEAFF,TGCAGCGTTAGGGGTGACACTGAAGCTTTCTTT
TRBD2,NA,TRBV15,TRBJ2-1,CATRTSGGYNEQFF,TGTGCCACTAGGACTAGCGGGGGCTACAATGAGCAGTTCTTC
TRBD1,NA,TRBV27,TRBJ1-1,CASRPPRGRTNRTEAFF,TGTGCCAGCAGACCCCCCAGGGGGCGTACCAACCGCACTGAAGCTTTCTTT
NA,NA,TRBV30,TRBJ2-7,CAWSISGTSYEQYF,TGTGCCTGGAGTATTAGCGGCACATCCTACGAGCAGTACTTC
TRBD2,NA,TRBV5-8,TRBJ2-1,CASSQGLRAAGEQFF,TGTGCCAGCAGCCAGGGACTACGAGCGGCGGGTGAGCAGTTCTTC
NA,few,TRBV7-9,TRBJ2-7,CASSGEAVPSYEQYF,TGTGCCAGCAGCGGCGAAGCGGTTCCCTCCTACGAGCAGTACTTC
TRBD1,NA,TRBV15,TRBJ2-5,CATSRGDRGSQETQYF,TGTGCCACCAGCAGGGGGGACAGGGGGTCCCAAGAGACCCAGTACTTC
NA,NA,TRBV10-3,TRBJ1-5,CAISESGWGGNQPQHF,TGTGCCATCAGTGAGTCGGGTTGGGGAGGCAATCAGCCCCAGCATTTT
NA,NA,TRBV6-6,TRBJ2-7,CASSYGGLGYEQYF,TGTGCCAGCAGTTACGGCGGGTTAGGATACGAGCAGTACTTC
TRBD1,NA,TRBV2,TRBJ2-2,CASSRDRGNTGELFF,TGTGCCAGCAGTAGAGACAGGGGGAACACCGGGGAGCTGTTTTTT
TRBD1,NA,TRBV7-2,TRBJ1-6,CASSQGQGNSPLHF,TGTGCCAGCAGCCAGGGACAGGGGAATTCACCCCTCCACTTT